This T cell receptor (beta chain) was found in a study of brain T cells in children with intractable seizures. Time point defined: blood from clinic visit 5 months post-surgery; TSC patient then seizure free. The sequenced cases were selected for having the highest brain T cell transcript signatures. Clones were sequenced by immunoSEQ multiplex PCR, and TCRdb holds only the in-frame ones, with some missing. The data contain about 350,000 clones, roughly 92% of them singletons. The sequenced sample was peripheral blood, obtained about 5 months after surgery. The source of this sequence is a boy less than two years old with tuberous sclerosis and intractable seizures.

CDR3 in amino acids: CASTYQNFPGNTIYF. In DNA form, the CDR3 reads TGTGCCAGCACTTACCAGAACTTCCCTGGAAACACCATATATTTT. The V and J genes are TRBV11-2 and TRBJ1-3, with D hard to call. V gave up 7 bases and J gave up 2 bases, with 15 bases separating them. Per the germline V gene, CDR1 is SGHAT and CDR2 is FQNNGV. The CDR3 length is 15 residues.